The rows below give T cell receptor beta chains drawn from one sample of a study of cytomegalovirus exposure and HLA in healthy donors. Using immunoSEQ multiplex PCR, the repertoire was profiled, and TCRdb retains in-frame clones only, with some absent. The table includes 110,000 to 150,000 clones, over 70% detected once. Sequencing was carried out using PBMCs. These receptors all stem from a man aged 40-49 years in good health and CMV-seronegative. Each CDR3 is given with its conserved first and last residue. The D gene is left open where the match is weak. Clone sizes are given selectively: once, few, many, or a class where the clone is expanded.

TGTGCCAGCAGCTTGTTTAACAAGGGGGGGTGGGGGCGTTGGGAGCAGTACTTC CASSLFNKGGWGRWEQYF 18 TRBV5-6 - - TRBJ2-7
TGTGCCAGCAGCTCACGAGGGGGCGTCGAGACCCAGTACTTC CASSSRGGVETQYF 14 TRBV7-9 TRBD1 - TRBJ2-5
TGTGCCAGCAGCCCACAGGGTAGCGGCAATCAGCCCCAGCATTTT CASSPQGSGNQPQHF 15 TRBV7-9 - - TRBJ1-5
TGTGCCAGCAGAACCGGGGGGCGCCGCACAGATACGCAGTATTTT CASRTGGRRTDTQYF 15 TRBV6-5 - - TRBJ2-3
TGTGCCAGTAGTACGGGGGTCTCAGATACGCAGTATTTT CASSTGVSDTQYF 13 TRBV19 - - TRBJ2-3
TGTGCCAGCAGTGAAGATATCGTTACACCGTACTTC CASSEDIVTPYF 12 TRBV6-1 - - TRBJ2-7
TGTGCCAGCAGACCACCCGACTGGAACTCTGGGGCCAACGTCCTGACTTTC CASRPPDWNSGANVLTF 17 TRBV28 - - TRBJ2-6
TGTGCCAGCAGCGAGCCCGGGTTGAGGGAGACCCAGTACTTC CASSEPGLRETQYF 14 TRBV25-1 - - TRBJ2-5
TGTGCCAGCAACACGGGTTTCGGGTCTGAAGCTTTCTTT CASNTGFGSEAFF 13 TRBV5-6 - - TRBJ1-1
TGTGCCAGCTCAAGGACAGGTCTCAGAGATCAGCCCCAGCATTTT CASSRTGLRDQPQHF 15 TRBV27 TRBD1 once TRBJ1-5
TGTGCCAGCAGCATAACAGGGGGGGGGCTCAATGAGCAGTTCTTC CASSITGGGLNEQFF 15 TRBV7-9 - - TRBJ2-1
TGTGCCAGCAGAGCAGGGTATTGGGATAACTATGGCTACACCTTC CASRAGYWDNYGYTF 15 TRBV11-2 - once TRBJ1-2
TGTGCCAGCAGCCGGGACAGGGAGGATGGAGAGACCCAGTACTTC CASSRDREDGETQYF 15 TRBV14 TRBD1 - TRBJ2-5
TGTGCCAGCAGTCCTGGGGACAGGGCAAATGAAAAACTGTTTTTT CASSPGDRANEKLFF 15 TRBV28 TRBD1 - TRBJ1-4
TGTGCCAGTCACAAAGGAGTGTTTGGCAATCAGCCCCAGCATTTT CASHKGVFGNQPQHF 15 TRBV19 - - TRBJ1-5
TGCGCCAGCAGCTTAGACAGGGGTCGGAATCAGCCCCAGCATTTT CASSLDRGRNQPQHF 15 TRBV5-1 TRBD1 - TRBJ1-5
TGTGCCAGCTCACCTGGCCAGTCCGCTTACGAGCAGTACTTC CASSPGQSAYEQYF 14 TRBV18 - - TRBJ2-7